This T cell receptor beta chain was sequenced for a study of identifying expanded T cells in peripheral blood (dated 2019 in TCRdb). As for the study more broadly: Technical replicates were generated by sequencing separate aliquots of the same genomic DNA pool, and four replicates were compared pairwise. Overall study results and their limits: For all healthy donors, the variance in clone template counts between two-week samples rose significantly as total template count increased. It was expected by the authors that biological variance in healthy repertoires might increase further over much longer intervals, such as months to years. Between technical replicates the binomial model flagged roughly 1.2 differentially abundant clones, whereas over about 2 weeks the binomial model flagged about 15 and over approximately four weeks 19 to 20. Across all healthy-donor time intervals, the beta-binomial model significantly lowered both the number of clones called differentially abundant and the false-positive rate.

The germline V gene (reference sequence) provides CDR1 GTSNPN and CDR2 SVGIG. From the cysteine through the phenylalanine, the CDR3 covers 11 amino acids. Just CDR3 DNA is preserved here, 33 bases in frame from base 1. In the case of this clone: It lacks a known antigen. A read error may produce the germline difference seen at one junction end.

The immunoSEQ Assay, which uses bias-controlled multiplex PCR amplification of genomic DNA, was used to profile TCRbeta CDR3 regions. As for how the authors treated the data: To quantify the absolute abundance of each unique TCRbeta CDR3 region, the sequences were collapsed and filtered. Differential abundance was assessed using a binomial (Fisher-equivalent) model and a beta-binomial model in which time-dependent variance fitted from healthy donors was added. Clones with fewer than 5 combined templates were excluded, and clones with Benjamini-Hochberg FDR below 0.01 were called differentially abundant. In the beta-binomial model, variance was expressed as a function of the total template count across the two samples, in the form v = (b*log(k)+a)^2. Held by TCRdb, this immuneACCESS table contains in-frame sequences only and omits some clones. Under half of the omission traces to an unresolved V gene where checked; the cause of the rest is unknown. V, J and clone size are taken as reported in that table, and D and trimming were inferred from the DNA itself. In this sample the table shows more than 65,000 clones, around 89% of which occur a single time. Clones ranked in the top ten supply about 3% of the sample.

During the collection period, no infections or other immune events were recorded for the healthy donors. Healthy-donor blood repertoires served as a training cohort to calibrate time-dependent variance in a beta-binomial model of T-cell clone differential abundance. The training cohort was composed of around ten healthy donors, 3 female and 7 male. On average the donors were 43 years old, and their ages spanned roughly 25 to 70 years. Obtained from a commercial supplier, whole blood was collected from each healthy donor at three time points set around two weeks apart. For immunosequencing, genomic DNA was extracted from unsorted whole blood.

The sequence was obtained from a person between 18 and 69 years old in good health. Sequences were obtained from blood. The sequence joins TRBV30 to TRBJ2-7; possibly the D gene is TRBD2, per 6 matching bases. The DNA sequence is as follows: TGTGCCTGGAGCGACGCGGGAATAGGGTCCTTC. Its protein reads: CAWSDAGIGSF.